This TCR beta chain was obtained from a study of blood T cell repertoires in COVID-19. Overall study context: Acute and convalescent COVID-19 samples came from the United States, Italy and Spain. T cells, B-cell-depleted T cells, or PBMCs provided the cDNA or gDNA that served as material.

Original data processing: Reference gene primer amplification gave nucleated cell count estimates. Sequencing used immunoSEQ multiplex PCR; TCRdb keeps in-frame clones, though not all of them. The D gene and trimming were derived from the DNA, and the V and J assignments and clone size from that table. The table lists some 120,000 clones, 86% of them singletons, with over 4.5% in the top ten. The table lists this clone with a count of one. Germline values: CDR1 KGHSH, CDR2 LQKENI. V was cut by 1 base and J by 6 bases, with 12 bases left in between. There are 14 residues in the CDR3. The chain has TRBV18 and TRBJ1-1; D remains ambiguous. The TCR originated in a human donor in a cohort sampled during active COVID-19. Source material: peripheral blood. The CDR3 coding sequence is TGTGCCAGCTCACCACGAGTAGATACGCCTGAAGCTTTCTTT. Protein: CASSPRVDTPEAFF.